The present entry profiles one T cell receptor beta chain with its context. Germline V gives CDR1 MGHRA, CDR2 YSYEKL. V shed 3 bases and J shed 7 bases, with 13 bases lying between them. The CDR3 has 15 residues. These data are taken from a study of blood T cell repertoires in COVID-19. Some clones are missing from TCRdb's copy, which holds only in-frame ones; the method was immunoSEQ multiplex PCR. The sample carries fewer than 90,000 clones, approximately 88% recorded once. The receptor's source is a man in his sixties with acute or convalescent COVID-19. The rearrangement joins TRBV4-1 to TRBJ1-6; D remains unclear. Material: peripheral blood. The CDR3 sequence: CASSHPTPSNSPLHF. The CDR3 region has the DNA TGCGCCAGCAGCCATCCTACTCCCTCGAATTCACCCCTCCACTTT.